This passage covers 16 T cell receptor beta chains from one sample sequenced in a study of blood T cell repertoires in COVID-19. Using immunoSEQ multiplex PCR, the repertoire was profiled, and TCRdb retains in-frame clones only, with some absent. This table has about 160,000 clones, 89% appearing once. Sequencing was done on a sample of peripheral blood. These receptors came from a man aged 55 to 69 with acute or convalescent COVID-19.

The rearrangement links TRBV4-1 to TRBJ1-5; D uncertain. Trimming cost V 3 bases and J 11 bases, with 17 bases left between them. The CDR3 is 14 residues long. CDR1 and CDR2 (germline): MGHRA, YSYEKL. The CDR3 here is CASSQGIMQRAQHF. DNA for the CDR3: TGCGCCAGCAGCCAGGGGATCATGCAGAGGGCCCAGCATTTT.

The chain joins TRBV19 to TRBJ1-1; 8 bases are shared with TRBD1. The CDR3 sequence is 14 residues long. Germline V CDR1 and CDR2: LNHDA, SQIVND (reference sequence). The V segment lost 5 bases and the J segment 2 bases; nucleotides outside the gene matches: 4. DNA for the CDR3: TGTGCCAGTAGTCACAGGGGGGTTAACACTGAAGCTTTCTTT. As protein: CASSHRGVNTEAFF.

This clone has ten or more counts. The J gene is TRBJ1-1, the V gene TRBV6-5; the match to TRBD1 covers 7 bases. This CDR3 is 13 amino acids long. V gave up 6 bases and J gave up 8 bases; unmatched junction bases: 9. Per the germline V gene, CDR1 is MNHEY and CDR2 is SVGAGI. CDR3 amino acids: CASSYIQGPEAFF. CDR3 DNA sequence: TGTGCCAGCAGCTACATACAGGGGCCCGAAGCTTTCTTT.

The chain recombines TRBV28 with TRBJ2-2; D is perhaps TRBD1 (6 bases). V was clipped by 5 bases and J by 5 bases, with 24 bases between them. The CDR3 runs 18 residues. CDR1 MDHEN and CDR2 SYDVKM come from the germline V gene. CDR3 region: CASSQPPGAGVGTGELFF. The CDR3 DNA sequence: TGTGCCAGCAGTCAACCCCCAGGGGCGGGTGTAGGTACCGGGGAGCTGTTTTTT.

The CDR3 is CASSLTGTGKHEQYF. DNA for the CDR3: TGTGCCAGCAGCTTGACCGGGACAGGGAAGCACGAGCAGTACTTC. The chain recombines TRBV7-2 with TRBJ2-7; 9 positions match TRBD1. The CDR3 loop spans 15 amino acids. CDR1 is SGHTA and CDR2 is FQGNSA in the germline V gene. The trim removed 3 bases at V and 5 bases at J, leaving 8 bases unmatched.

For this clone: A junction end diverges from the germline sequence, so it may reflect a read error. This rearrangement joins TRBV2 to TRBJ2-3; 10 bases line up with TRBD2. This CDR3 spans 18 amino acids. From germline, CDR1 is SNHLY and CDR2 FYNNEI. DNA of the CDR3: TGTGCCAGCAGCGAAGGTAGCGGGGGGTCTGGTCAACTAGATACGCAGTATTTT. As protein: CASSEGSGGSGQLDTQYF. The variable domain in full, completed from reference TRBV2 and TRBJ2-3, reads EPEVTQTPSHQVTQMGQEVILRCVPISNHLYFYWYRQILGQKVEFLVSFYNNEISEKSEIFDDQFSVERPDGSNFTLKIRSTKLEDSAMYFCASSEGSGGSGQLDTQYFGPGTRLTVL.

The J gene is TRBJ1-6, the V gene TRBV5-4, with 8 bases lining up with TRBD1. J was trimmed by 7 bases and V by 5 bases; bases with no gene match: 8. The CDR3 length is 15 residues. Germline loops: CDR1 SGHNT, CDR2 YYREEE (reference sequence). The CDR3 reads CASSRRGTGNSPLHF. The CDR3 DNA follows: TGTGCCAGCAGTCGCCGAGGGACAGGAAATTCACCCCTCCACTTT.

V gene TRBV5-4 combines with J gene TRBJ2-7; 7 bases are a match to TRBD1. Looked up from germline, CDR1 is SGHNT and CDR2 is YYREEE (reference sequence). CDR3 length equals 15 residues. Unmatched junction bases numbered 14, after V lost 4 bases and J lost 7 bases. In nucleotides, the CDR3 is TGTGCCAGCAGCCTACCGGGACAGAGGGTACGAGAGCAGTACTTC. This translates into CASSLPGQRVREQYF.

CDR3 region: CASSQTQGGEQYF. CDR3 in DNA: TGTGCCAGCAGCCAGACGCAGGGTGGCGAGCAGTACTTC. This sequence joins TRBV3-1 (or the pseudogene TRBV3-2) and TRBJ2-7, with D possibly matching TRBD1 (5 bases). Deletions cut 3 bases from V and 6 bases from J, with 12 bases between. This CDR3 has 13 amino acids. CDR1 and CDR2 (germline): LGHDT, YNNKEL (reference sequence).

V gene TRBV19 combines with J gene TRBJ1-5; D gene uncertain. The CDR3 length is 12 residues. Germline assignment: CDR1 LNHDA and CDR2 SQIVND (reference sequence). V was clipped by 5 bases and J by 4 bases, with 6 bases between them. CDR3 DNA: TGTGCCAGTAGTTCGGGGAATCAGCCCCAGCATTTT. It yields the protein CASSSGNQPQHF.

Notes on this clone: One end of the junction fails to match germline, which may point to a read error. V is TRBV7-3 and J is TRBJ2-5; tentatively, D is TRBD1 (5 bases). This CDR3 region has 14 residues. CDR1 and CDR2 (germline): SGHTA, FQGTGA. The chain's CDR3 is CASSVTAGSETQYF. Here the CDR3 DNA reads TGTGCCAGCAGCGTAACAGCAGGGTCTGAGACCCAGTACTTC. The whole variable domain, remainder taken from reference TRBV7-3 and TRBJ2-5, is GAGVSQTPSNKVTEKGKYVELRCDPISGHTALYWYRQSLGQGPEFLIYFQGTGAADDSGLPNDRFFAVRPEGSVSTLKIQRTERGDSAVYLCASSVTAGSETQYFGPGTRLLVL.

This rearrangement joins TRBV5-1 to TRBJ1-2; no definite D call. The CDR3 extends over 14 amino acids. V shed 4 bases and J shed 4 bases, with 14 bases lying between them. The germline V gene encodes CDR1 SGHRS and CDR2 YFSETQ. CDR3 protein: CASSLEIPLYGYTF. DNA for the CDR3: TGCGCCAGCAGCCTAGAGATCCCCCTCTATGGCTACACCTTC.

This clone was seen only once. The V gene is TRBV15, the J gene TRBJ1-2; possible D gene TRBD1, 6 bases. V lost 6 bases to trimming and J lost 7 bases, with 18 bases between them. This CDR3 has 14 amino acids. The germline V gene encodes CDR1 LNHNV and CDR2 YYDKDF (reference sequence). The CDR3 sequence: CATRLDRIRGGYTF. In DNA, the CDR3 is TGTGCCACCAGGCTTGACAGGATCCGGGGTGGCTACACCTTC. The full variable domain, completed using reference TRBV15 and TRBJ1-2, is DAMVIQNPRYQVTQFGKPVTLSCSQTLNHNVMYWYQQKSSQAPKLLFHYYDKDFNNEADTPDNFQSRRPNTSFCFLDIRSPGLGDTAMYLCATRLDRIRGGYTFGSGTRLTVV.

The chain uses TRBV5-4 and TRBJ2-2; a weak D match, TRBD2 (6 bases). V dropped 5 bases and J dropped 4 bases, with 21 bases sitting between them. Germline V CDR1 and CDR2: SGHNT, YYREEE (reference sequence). CDR3 size: 17 residues. In nucleotides, the CDR3 is TGTGCCAGCAGTTCCCGCCGGGACTCCCGAGGCACCGGGGAGCTGTTTTTT. This translates into CASSSRRDSRGTGELFF.

The chain recombines TRBV6-5 with TRBJ1-4, with 10 bases aligning to TRBD1. From germline, CDR1 is MNHEY and CDR2 SVGAGI. The CDR3 extends over 13 amino acids. Trimming took 9 bases from V and 7 from J; bases not matched to a gene: 5. This CDR3 is CASTGTGVEKLFF. CDR3 in DNA: TGTGCCAGTACCGGGACAGGGGTTGAAAAACTGTTTTTT.

V gene TRBV7-2 combines with J gene TRBJ2-1; 7 bases match TRBD1. The CDR3 consists of 15 residues. Germline loops: CDR1 SGHTA, CDR2 FQGNSA. The V gene end was trimmed by 4 bases and the J gene end by 3 bases; junction bases not matched to a gene: 6. The chain's CDR3 is CASSSNRGHYNEQFF. The CDR3, as DNA: TGTGCCAGCAGCTCGAACAGGGGACACTACAATGAGCAGTTCTTC. Full variable domain (outside the CDR3, taken from reference TRBV7-2 and TRBJ2-1): GAGVSQSPSNKVTEKGKDVELRCDPISGHTALYWYRQSLGQGLEFLIYFQGNSAPDKSGLPSDRFSAERTGGSVSTLTIQRTQQEDSAVYLCASSSNRGHYNEQFFGPGTRLTVL.